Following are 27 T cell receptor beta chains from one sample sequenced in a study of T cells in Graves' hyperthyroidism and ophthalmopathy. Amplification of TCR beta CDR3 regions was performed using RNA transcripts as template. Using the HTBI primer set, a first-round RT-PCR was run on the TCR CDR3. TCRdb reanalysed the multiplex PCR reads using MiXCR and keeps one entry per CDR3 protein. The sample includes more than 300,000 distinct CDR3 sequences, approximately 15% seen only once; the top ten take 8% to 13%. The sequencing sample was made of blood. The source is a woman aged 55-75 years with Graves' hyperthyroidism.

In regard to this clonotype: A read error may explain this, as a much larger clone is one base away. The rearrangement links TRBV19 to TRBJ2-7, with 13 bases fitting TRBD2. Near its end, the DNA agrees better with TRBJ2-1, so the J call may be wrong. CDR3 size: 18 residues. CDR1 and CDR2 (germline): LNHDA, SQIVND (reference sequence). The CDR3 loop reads CASSWRRLGLAGTYEQFF. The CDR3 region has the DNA TGTGCCAGTAGTTGGAGACGTTTGGGACTAGCGGGGACCTACGAGCAGTTCTTC.

The CDR3 is CASSFGTSAYNEQFF. The DNA of the CDR3 is TGTGCCAGCAGCTTTGGGACTAGCGCATACAATGAGCAGTTCTTC. This chain uses TRBV5-5 with TRBJ2-1; 10 bases are a match to TRBD2. Germline CDR1 reads SGHKS; CDR2 reads YYEKEE (reference sequence). The CDR3 covers 15 residues. V was clipped by 2 bases and J by 4 bases; unmatched bases: 3.

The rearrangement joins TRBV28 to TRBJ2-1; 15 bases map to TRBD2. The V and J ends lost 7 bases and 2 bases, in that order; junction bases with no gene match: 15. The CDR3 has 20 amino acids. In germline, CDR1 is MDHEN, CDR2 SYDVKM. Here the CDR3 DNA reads TGTGCCAGCACAACCCCCGGACTAGCGGGAGGGCCGAATCCCTACAATGAGCAGTTCTTC. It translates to CASTTPGLAGGPNPYNEQFF.

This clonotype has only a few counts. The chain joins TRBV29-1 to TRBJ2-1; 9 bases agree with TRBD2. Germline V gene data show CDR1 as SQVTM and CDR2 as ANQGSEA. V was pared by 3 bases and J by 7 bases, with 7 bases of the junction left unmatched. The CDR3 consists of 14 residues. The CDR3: CSVDNSGSWNEQFF. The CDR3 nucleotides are TGCAGCGTTGATAATAGCGGGAGTTGGAATGAGCAGTTCTTC.

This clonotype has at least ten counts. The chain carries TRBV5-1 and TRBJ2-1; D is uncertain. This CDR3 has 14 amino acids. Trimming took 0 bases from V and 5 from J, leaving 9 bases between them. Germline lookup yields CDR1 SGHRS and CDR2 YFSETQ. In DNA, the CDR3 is TGCGCCAGCAGCTTGGAAAACCCGAACAATGAGCAGTTCTTC. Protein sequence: CASSLENPNNEQFF.

CDR3: CASSIGTVVTNEKLFF. In DNA, the CDR3 is TGTGCCAGTAGTATTGGGACGGTGGTAACTAATGAAAAACTGTTTTTT. The V call is TRBV19, the J call TRBJ1-4; TRBD1 is a possible D gene (5 bases). The CDR3 length is 16 residues. Germline V gene lookup returns CDR1 LNHDA and CDR2 SQIVND (reference sequence). The V gene lost 3 bases and the J gene lost 1 base, with 12 bases spanning the gap.

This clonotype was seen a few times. The CDR3, as DNA: TGTGCCACCAGTGATGAAAAGGAGGCTGAAGCTTTCTTT. Translating it yields CATSDEKEAEAFF. J is TRBJ1-1 and V is TRBV24-1; D not certain. The length of the CDR3 is 13 residues. CDR1 and CDR2 (germline): KGHDR, SFDVKD. V was shortened by 3 bases and J by 6 bases, with 10 bases between the two germline ends.

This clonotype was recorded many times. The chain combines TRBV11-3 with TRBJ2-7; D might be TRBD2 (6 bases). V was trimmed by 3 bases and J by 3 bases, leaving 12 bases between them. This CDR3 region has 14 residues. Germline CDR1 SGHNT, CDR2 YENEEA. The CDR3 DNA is TGTGCCAGCAGCTTGCTAGGGGAGGACTACGAGCAGTACTTC. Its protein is CASSLLGEDYEQYF.

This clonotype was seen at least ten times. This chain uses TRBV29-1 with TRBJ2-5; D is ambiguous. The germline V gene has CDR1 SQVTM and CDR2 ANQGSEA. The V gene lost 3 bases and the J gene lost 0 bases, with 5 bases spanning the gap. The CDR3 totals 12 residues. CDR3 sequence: CSVEKYQETQYF. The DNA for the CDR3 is TGCAGCGTTGAGAAGTACCAAGAGACCCAGTACTTC.

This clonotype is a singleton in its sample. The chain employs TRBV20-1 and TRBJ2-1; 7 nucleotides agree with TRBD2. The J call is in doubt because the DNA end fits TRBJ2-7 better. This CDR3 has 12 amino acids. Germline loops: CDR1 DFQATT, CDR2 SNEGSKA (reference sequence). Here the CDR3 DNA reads TGCAGTGTGGGCGGGAGTGGCAATGAGCAGTACTTC. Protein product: CSVGGSGNEQYF.

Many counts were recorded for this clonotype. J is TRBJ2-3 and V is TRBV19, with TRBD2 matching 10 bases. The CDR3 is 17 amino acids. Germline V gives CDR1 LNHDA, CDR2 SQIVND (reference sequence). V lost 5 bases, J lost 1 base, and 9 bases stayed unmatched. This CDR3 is CASSECLAGDCTDTQYF. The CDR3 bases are TGTGCCAGTAGTGAATGCCTAGCGGGAGACTGCACAGATACGCAGTATTTT.

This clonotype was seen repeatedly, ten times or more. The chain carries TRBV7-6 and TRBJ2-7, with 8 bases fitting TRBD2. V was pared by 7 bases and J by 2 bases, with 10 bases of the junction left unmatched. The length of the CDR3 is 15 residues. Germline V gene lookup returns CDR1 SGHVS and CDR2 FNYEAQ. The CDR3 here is CASTRGGSETYEQYF. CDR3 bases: TGTGCCAGCACCCGGGGGGGGTCGGAGACCTACGAGCAGTACTTC.

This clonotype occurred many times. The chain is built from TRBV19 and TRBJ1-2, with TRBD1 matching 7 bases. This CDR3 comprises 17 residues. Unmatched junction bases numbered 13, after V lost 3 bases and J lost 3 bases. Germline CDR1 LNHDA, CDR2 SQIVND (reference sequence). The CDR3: CASSMARGQLTHYGYTF. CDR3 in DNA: TGTGCCAGTAGTATGGCCCGGGGACAGCTCACCCACTATGGCTACACCTTC.

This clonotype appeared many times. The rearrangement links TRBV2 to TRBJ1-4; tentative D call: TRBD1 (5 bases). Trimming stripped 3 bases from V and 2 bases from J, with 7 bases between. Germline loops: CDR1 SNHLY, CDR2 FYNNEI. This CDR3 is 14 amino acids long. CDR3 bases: TGTGCCAGCAGTGACAGGGTGACTAATGAAAAACTGTTTTTT. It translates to CASSDRVTNEKLFF.

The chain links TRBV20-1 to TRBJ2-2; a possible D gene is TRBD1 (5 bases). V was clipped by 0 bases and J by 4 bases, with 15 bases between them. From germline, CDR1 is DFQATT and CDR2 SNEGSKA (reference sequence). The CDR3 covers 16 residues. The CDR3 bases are TGCAGTGCTAGAGATAATAGGGGCCCTTCCACCGGGGAGCTGTTTTTT. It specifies CSARDNRGPSTGELFF.

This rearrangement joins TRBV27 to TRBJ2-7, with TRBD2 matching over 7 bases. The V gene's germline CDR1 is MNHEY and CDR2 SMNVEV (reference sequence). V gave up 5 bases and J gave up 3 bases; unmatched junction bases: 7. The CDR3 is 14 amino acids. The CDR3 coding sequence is TGTGCCAGCAGTGCCTTGGCGGGAGACTACGAGCAGTACTTC. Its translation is CASSALAGDYEQYF.

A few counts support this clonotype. The CDR3 DNA reads as TGTGCCTGGAGTGAATGGGGGGACAGGAGCTACGAGCAGTACTTC. This sequence encodes CAWSEWGDRSYEQYF. The rearrangement joins TRBV30 to TRBJ2-7; 8 positions agree with TRBD1. CDR3 length equals 15 residues. J was trimmed by 3 bases and V by 1 base; bases with no gene match: 8. The germline CDR1 and CDR2 sequences are GTSNPN and SVGIG (reference sequence).

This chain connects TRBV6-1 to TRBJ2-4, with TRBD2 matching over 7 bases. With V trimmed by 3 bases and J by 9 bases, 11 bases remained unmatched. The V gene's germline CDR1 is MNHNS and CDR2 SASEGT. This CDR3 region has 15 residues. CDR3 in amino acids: CASSDPGGPGPIQYF. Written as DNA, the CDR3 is TGTGCCAGCAGTGATCCGGGAGGCCCCGGCCCCATTCAGTACTTC.

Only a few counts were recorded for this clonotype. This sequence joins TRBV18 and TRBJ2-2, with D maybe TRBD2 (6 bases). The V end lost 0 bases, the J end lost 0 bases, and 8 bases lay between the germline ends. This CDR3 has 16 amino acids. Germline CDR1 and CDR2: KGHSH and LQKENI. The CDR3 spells CASSPPGTPNTGELFF. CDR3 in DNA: TGTGCCAGCTCACCACCCGGGACTCCGAACACCGGGGAGCTGTTTTTT.

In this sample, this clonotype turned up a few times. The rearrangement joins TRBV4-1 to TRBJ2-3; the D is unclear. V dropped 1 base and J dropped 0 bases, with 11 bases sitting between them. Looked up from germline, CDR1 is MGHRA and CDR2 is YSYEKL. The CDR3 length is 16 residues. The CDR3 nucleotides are TGCGCCAGCAGCCAAGGGGCCAGTCCTAGCACAGATACGCAGTATTTT. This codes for CASSQGASPSTDTQYF.

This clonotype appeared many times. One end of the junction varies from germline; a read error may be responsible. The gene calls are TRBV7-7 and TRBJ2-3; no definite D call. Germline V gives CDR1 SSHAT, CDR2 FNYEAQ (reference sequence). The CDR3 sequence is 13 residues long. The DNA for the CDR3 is TGTGCTAGCAGTCCAGTTGGCCCAGATACGCAGTATTTT. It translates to CASSPVGPDTQYF.

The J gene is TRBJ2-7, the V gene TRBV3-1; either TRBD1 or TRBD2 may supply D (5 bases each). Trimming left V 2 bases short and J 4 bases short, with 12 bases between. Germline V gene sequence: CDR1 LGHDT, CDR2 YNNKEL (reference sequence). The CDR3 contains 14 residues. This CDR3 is CASSQQPGAYEQYF. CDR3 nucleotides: TGTGCCAGCAGCCAACAACCCGGGGCGTACGAGCAGTACTTC.

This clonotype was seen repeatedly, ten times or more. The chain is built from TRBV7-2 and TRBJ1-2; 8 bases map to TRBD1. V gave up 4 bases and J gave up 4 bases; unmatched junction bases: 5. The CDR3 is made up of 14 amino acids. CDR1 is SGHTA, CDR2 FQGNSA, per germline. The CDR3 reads CASSSQGQAYGYTF. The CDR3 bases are TGTGCCAGCAGCTCCCAGGGACAGGCCTATGGCTACACCTTC.

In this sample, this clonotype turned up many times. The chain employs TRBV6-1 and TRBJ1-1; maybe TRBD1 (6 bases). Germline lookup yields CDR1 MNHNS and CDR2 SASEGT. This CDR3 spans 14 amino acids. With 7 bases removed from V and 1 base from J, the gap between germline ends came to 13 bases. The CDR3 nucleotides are TGTGCCAGCAACTTCGACAGGCGGAACACTGAAGCTTTCTTT. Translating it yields CASNFDRRNTEAFF.

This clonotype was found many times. The CDR3: CASEQGGTNEKLFF. The CDR3, as DNA: TGTGCCAGCGAGCAGGGAGGAACTAATGAAAAACTGTTTTTT. The rearrangement joins TRBV28 to TRBJ1-4; possible D gene TRBD1, 5 bases. V was trimmed by 8 bases and J by 1 base, leaving 11 bases between them. This CDR3 has 14 residues. Germline V gene sequence: CDR1 MDHEN, CDR2 SYDVKM.

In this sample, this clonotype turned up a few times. The CDR3 DNA reads as TGTGCCTGGAGTAGGGGACAGGGACTCTATGGCTACACCTTC. Encoded protein: CAWSRGQGLYGYTF. The gene calls are TRBV30 and TRBJ1-2; 9 bases line up with TRBD1. The CDR3 spans 14 residues. Germline-derived CDR1 and CDR2 are GTSNPN and SVGIG (reference sequence). The V segment lost 2 bases and the J segment 4 bases; nucleotides outside the gene matches: 5.

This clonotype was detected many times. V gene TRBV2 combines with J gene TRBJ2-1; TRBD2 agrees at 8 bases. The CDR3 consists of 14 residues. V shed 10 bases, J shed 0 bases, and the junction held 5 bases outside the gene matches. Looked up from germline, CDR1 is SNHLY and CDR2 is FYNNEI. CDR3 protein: CANLAGSSYNEQFF. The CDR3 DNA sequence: TGTGCCAACTTAGCGGGAAGCTCCTACAATGAGCAGTTCTTC.